The clone carrying this T cell receptor (beta chain) was observed a few times. These data belong to a study of T cells in Graves' hyperthyroidism and ophthalmopathy. RNA transcripts gave rise to amplified TCR beta CDR3 regions. The TCR CDR3 was amplified in a first-round RT-PCR using the HTBI primer set. Each CDR3 protein gets one entry after TCRdb re-called the multiplex PCR reads with MiXCR. The table lists 330,000 or so distinct CDR3 sequences, about a sixth of them singletons, with less than 20% in the top ten. CDR3 length equals 16 residues. Germline CDR1 is SGHAT and CDR2 is FQDESV (reference sequence). V shed 5 bases and J 4 bases; nucleotides not matched to a gene: 10.

The sequence was obtained from a woman aged 40-49 years with Graves' ophthalmopathy. The sequenced sample was blood. V gene TRBV11-1 combines with J gene TRBJ2-7; 11 positions match TRBD2. CDR3 region: CASSRSTSGSWYEQYF. In DNA form, the CDR3 reads TGTGCCAGCAGCCGAAGTACTAGCGGGAGTTGGTACGAGCAGTACTTC. Together with reference TRBV11-1 and TRBJ2-7, the CDR3 gives the full variable domain: EAEVAQSPRYKITEKSQAVAFWCDPISGHATLYWYRQILGQGPELLVQFQDESVVDDSQLPKDRFSAERLKGVDSTLKIQPAELGDSAMYLCASSRSTSGSWYEQYFGPGTRLTVT.